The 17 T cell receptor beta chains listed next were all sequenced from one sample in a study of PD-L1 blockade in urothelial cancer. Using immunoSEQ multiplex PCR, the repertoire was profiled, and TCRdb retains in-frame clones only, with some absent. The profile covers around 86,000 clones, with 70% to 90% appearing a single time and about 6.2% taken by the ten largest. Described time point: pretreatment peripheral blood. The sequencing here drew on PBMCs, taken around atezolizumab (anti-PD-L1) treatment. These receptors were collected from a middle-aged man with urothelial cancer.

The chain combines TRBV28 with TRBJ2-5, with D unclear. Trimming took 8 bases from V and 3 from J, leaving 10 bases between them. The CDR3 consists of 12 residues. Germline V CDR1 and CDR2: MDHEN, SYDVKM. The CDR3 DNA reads TGTGCCAGCCGGAGACCCGAAGAGACCCAGTACTTC. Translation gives CASRRPEETQYF. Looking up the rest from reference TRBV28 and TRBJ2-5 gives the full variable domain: DVKVTQSSRYLVKRTGEKVFLECVQDMDHENMFWYRQDPGLGLRLIYFSYDVKMKEKGDIPEGYSVSREKKERFSLILESASTNQTSMYLCASRRPEETQYFGPGTRLLVL.

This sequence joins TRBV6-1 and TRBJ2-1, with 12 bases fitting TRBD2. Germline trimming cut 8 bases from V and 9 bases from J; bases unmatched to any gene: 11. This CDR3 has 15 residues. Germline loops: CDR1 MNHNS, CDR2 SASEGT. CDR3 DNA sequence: TGTGCCAGCCCCACCCTAGCGGGAGGGTCCACTGAGCAGTTCTTC. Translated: CASPTLAGGSTEQFF.

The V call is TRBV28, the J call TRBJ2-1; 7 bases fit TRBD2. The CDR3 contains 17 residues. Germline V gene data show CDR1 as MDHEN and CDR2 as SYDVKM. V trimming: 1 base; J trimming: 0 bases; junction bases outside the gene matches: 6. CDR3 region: CASSLSASGSSYNEQFF. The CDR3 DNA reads TGTGCCAGCAGTTTATCGGCTAGCGGCAGCTCCTACAATGAGCAGTTCTTC.

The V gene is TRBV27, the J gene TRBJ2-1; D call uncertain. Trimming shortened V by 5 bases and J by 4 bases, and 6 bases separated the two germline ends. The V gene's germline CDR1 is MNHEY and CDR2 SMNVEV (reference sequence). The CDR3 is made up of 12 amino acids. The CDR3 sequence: CASSLLYNEQFF. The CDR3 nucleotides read TGTGCCAGCAGTCTCCTATACAATGAGCAGTTCTTC.

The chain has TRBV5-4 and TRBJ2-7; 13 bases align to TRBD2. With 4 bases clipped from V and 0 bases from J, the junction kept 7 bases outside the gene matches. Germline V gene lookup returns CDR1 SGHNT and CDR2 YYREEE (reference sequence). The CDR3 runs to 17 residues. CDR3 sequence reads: CASSHTRTSGGSYEQYF. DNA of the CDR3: TGTGCCAGCAGCCACACAAGGACTAGCGGGGGCTCCTACGAGCAGTACTTC. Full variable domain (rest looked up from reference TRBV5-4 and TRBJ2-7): ETGVTQSPTHLIKTRGQQVTLRCSSQSGHNTVSWYQQALGQGPQFIFQYYREEENGRGNFPPRFSGLQFPNYSSELNVNALELDDSALYLCASSHTRTSGGSYEQYFGPGTRLTVT.

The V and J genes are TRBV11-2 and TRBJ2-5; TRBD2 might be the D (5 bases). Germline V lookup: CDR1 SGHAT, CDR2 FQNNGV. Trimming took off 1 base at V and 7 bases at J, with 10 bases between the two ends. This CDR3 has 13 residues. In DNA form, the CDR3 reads TGTGCCAGCAGCTTAGTGGGGAGCGGGACCCAGTACTTC. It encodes CASSLVGSGTQYF. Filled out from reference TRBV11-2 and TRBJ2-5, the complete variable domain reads EAGVAQSPRYKIIEKRQSVAFWCNPISGHATLYWYQQILGQGPKLLIQFQNNGVVDDSQLPKDRFSAERLKGVDSTLKIQPAKLEDSAVYLCASSLVGSGTQYFGPGTRLLVL.

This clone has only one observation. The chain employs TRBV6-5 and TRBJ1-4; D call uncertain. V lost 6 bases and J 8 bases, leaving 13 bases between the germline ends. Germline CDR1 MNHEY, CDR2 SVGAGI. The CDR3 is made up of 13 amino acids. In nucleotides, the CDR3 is TGTGCCAGCAGACGCGGGATTGGCGAAAAACTGTTTTTT. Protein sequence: CASRRGIGEKLFF.

The CDR3 region has the DNA TGTGCCAGCAGTTTCAGGGAAAACTATGGCTACACCTTC. This gives the protein CASSFRENYGYTF. This rearrangement joins TRBV27 to TRBJ1-2, with D tentatively TRBD1 (5 bases). V lost 3 bases and J 2 bases, leaving 7 bases between the germline ends. Germline CDR1 MNHEY, CDR2 SMNVEV (reference sequence). The CDR3 is made up of 13 amino acids.

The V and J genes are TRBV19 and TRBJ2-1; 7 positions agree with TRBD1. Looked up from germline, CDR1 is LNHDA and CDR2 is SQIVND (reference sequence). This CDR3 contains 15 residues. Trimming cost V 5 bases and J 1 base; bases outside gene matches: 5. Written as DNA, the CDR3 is TGTGCCAGTAGTCCCCCAGGGGGTTCCTACAATGAGCAGTTCTTC. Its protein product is CASSPPGGSYNEQFF.

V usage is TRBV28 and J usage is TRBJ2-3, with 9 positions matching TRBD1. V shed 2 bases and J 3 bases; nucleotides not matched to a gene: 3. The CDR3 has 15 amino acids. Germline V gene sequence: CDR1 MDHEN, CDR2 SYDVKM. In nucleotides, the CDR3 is TGTGCCAGCAGTTTAGGACAGGGGAGGACAGATACGCAGTATTTT. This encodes CASSLGQGRTDTQYF. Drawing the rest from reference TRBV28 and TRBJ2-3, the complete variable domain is DVKVTQSSRYLVKRTGEKVFLECVQDMDHENMFWYRQDPGLGLRLIYFSYDVKMKEKGDIPEGYSVSREKKERFSLILESASTNQTSMYLCASSLGQGRTDTQYFGPGTRLTVL.

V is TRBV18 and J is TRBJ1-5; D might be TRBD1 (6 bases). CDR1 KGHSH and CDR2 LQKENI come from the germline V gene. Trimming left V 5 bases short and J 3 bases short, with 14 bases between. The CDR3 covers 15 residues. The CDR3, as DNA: TGTGCCAGCTCAGGTTCAGGACAGCTCAATCAGCCCCAGCATTTT. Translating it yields CASSGSGQLNQPQHF.

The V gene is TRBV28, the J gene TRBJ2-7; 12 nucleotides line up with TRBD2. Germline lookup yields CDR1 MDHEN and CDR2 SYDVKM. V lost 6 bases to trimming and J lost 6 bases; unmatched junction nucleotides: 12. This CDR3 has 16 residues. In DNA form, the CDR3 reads TGTGCCAGCAGCTACAATCATCTAGCGGGAGGGGTCGAGCAGTACTTC. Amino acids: CASSYNHLAGGVEQYF.

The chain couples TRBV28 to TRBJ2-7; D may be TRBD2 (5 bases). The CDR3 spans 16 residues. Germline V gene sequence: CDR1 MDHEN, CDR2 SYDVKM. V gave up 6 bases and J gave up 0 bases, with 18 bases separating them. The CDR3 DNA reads TGTGCCAGCAGCTCTCCCCTAGCTCGGAGCTCCTACGAGCAGTACTTC. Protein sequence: CASSSPLARSSYEQYF.

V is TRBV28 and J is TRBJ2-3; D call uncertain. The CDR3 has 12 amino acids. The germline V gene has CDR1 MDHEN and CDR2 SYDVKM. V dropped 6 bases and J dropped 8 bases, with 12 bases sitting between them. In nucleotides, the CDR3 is TGTGCCAGCAGCCCCCTTTATAGTACGCAGTATTTT. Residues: CASSPLYSTQYF.

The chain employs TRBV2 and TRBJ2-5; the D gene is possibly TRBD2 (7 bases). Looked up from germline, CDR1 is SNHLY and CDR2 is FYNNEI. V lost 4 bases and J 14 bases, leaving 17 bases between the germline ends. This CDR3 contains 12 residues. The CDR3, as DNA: TGTGCCAGCAGTGGCGGGGGACAAACTGAATACTTC. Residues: CASSGGGQTEYF.

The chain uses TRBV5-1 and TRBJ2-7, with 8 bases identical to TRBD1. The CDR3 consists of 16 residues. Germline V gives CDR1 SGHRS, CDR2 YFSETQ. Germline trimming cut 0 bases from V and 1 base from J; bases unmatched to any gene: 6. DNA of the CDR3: TGCGCCAGCAGCTTGGGCGTGACAGGGGCTTCCTACGAGCAGTACTTC. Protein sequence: CASSLGVTGASYEQYF.

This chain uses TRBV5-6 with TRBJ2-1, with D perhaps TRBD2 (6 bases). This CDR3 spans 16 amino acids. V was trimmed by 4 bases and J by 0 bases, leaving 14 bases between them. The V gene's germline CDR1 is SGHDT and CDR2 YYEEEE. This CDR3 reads CASSTSTRSSYNEQFF. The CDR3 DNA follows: TGTGCCAGCAGCACCTCGACTAGGAGCTCCTACAATGAGCAGTTCTTC.